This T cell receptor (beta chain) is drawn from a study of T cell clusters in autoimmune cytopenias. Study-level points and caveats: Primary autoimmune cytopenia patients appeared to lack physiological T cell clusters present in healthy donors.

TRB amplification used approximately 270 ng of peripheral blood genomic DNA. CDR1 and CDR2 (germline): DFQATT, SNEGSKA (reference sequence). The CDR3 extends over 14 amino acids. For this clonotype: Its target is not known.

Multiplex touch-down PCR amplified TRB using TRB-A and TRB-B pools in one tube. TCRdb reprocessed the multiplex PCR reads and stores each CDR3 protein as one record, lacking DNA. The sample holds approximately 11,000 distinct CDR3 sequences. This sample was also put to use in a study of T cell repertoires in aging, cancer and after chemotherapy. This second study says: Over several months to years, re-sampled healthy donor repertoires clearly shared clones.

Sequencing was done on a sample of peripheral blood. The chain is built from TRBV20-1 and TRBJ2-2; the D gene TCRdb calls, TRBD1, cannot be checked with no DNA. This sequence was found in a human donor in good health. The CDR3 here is CSARRTQGAGELFF.